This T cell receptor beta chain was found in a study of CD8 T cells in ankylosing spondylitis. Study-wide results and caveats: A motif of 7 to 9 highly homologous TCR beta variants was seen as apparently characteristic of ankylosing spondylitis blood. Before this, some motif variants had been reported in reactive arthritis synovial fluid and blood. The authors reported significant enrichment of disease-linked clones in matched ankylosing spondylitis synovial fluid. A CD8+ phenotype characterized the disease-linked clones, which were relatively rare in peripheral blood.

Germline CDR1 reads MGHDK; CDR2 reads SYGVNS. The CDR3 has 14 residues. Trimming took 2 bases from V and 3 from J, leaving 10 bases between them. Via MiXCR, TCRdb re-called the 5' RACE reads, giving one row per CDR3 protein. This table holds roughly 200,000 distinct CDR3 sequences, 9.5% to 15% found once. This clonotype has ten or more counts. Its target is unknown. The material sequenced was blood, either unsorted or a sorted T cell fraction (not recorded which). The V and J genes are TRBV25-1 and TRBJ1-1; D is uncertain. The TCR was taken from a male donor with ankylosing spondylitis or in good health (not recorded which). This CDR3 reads CASSEPFEDTEAFF. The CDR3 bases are TGTGCCAGCAGTGAACCATTTGAGGACACTGAAGCTTTCTTT. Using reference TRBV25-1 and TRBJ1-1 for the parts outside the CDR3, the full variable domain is EADIYQTPRYLVIGTGKKITLECSQTMGHDKMYWYQQDPGMELHLIHYSYGVNSTEKGDLSSESTVSRIRTEHFPLTLESARPSHTSQYLCASSEPFEDTEAFFGQGTRLTVV.